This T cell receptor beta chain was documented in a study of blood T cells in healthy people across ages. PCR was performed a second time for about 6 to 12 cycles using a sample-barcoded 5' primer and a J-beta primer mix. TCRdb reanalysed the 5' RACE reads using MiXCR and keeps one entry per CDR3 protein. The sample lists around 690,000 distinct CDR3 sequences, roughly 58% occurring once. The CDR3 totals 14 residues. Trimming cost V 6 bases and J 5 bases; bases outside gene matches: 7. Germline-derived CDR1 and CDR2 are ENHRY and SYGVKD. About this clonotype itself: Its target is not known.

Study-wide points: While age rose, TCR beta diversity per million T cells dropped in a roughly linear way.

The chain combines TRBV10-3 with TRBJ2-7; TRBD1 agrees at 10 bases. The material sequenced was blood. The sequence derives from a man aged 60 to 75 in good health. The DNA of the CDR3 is TGTGCCATCAGAACCGGGACAGGGGTTAACGAGCAGTACTTC. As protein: CAIRTGTGVNEQYF.